The 30 T cell receptor beta chains reported below all come from one sample, sequenced in a study of blood T cell repertoires in COVID-19. Clones were read by immunoSEQ multiplex PCR, and TCRdb kept only the in-frame ones, dropping some. The sample lists about 310,000 clones; roughly 89% were seen once. Sequencing input: peripheral blood. The receptors here all came from a woman aged 40-49 years with COVID-19, enrolled during active disease.

CDR3 region: CASSQGPGLAGGSLRYNEQFF. In DNA form, the CDR3 reads TGTGCCAGCAGCCAAGGTCCGGGACTAGCGGGAGGAAGCCTGCGCTACAATGAGCAGTTCTTC. The rearrangement joins TRBV14 to TRBJ2-1; 15 bases line up with TRBD2. The CDR3 has 21 amino acids. Trimming cost V 1 base and J 3 bases; bases outside gene matches: 13. CDR1 SGHDN and CDR2 FVKESK come from the germline V gene.

The chain uses TRBV11-2 and TRBJ2-7; TRBD2 agrees at 10 bases. Trimming cost V 5 bases and J 6 bases; bases outside gene matches: 7. The germline CDR1 and CDR2 sequences are SGHAT and FQNNGV. The length of the CDR3 is 14 residues. The CDR3: CASSGSGRAVEQYF. The DNA for the CDR3 is TGTGCCAGCAGCGGAAGCGGGAGGGCAGTCGAGCAGTACTTC.

A single count supports this clone. The gene calls are TRBV7-2 and TRBJ2-5; D is ambiguous. The V end was cut by 0 bases, the J end by 5 bases, with 7 bases between. The CDR3 length is 13 residues. CDR1 and CDR2 from the germline V gene are SGHTA and FQGNSA. The CDR3 sequence: CASSLASIETQYF. For the CDR3, the DNA is TGTGCCAGCAGCTTAGCCAGTATCGAGACCCAGTACTTC. Filled out from reference TRBV7-2 and TRBJ2-5, the complete variable domain reads GAGVSQSPSNKVTEKGKDVELRCDPISGHTALYWYRQSLGQGLEFLIYFQGNSAPDKSGLPSDRFSAERTGGSVSTLTIQRTQQEDSAVYLCASSLASIETQYFGPGTRLLVL.

On this clone: An end of the junction does not agree with germline; a read error may underlie this. The chain recombines TRBV28 with TRBJ2-7; 10 bases are shared with TRBD2. From germline, CDR1 is MDHEN and CDR2 SYDVKM. The CDR3 spans 18 residues. CDR3 protein: CASSIWTSGGRESYEQYF. In nucleotides, the CDR3 is TGTGCCAGCAGTATATGGACTAGCGGCGGAAGGGAGTCCTACGAGCAGTACTTC.

The chain is built from TRBV7-2 and TRBJ2-5; 13 bases map to TRBD2. With 4 bases clipped from V and 5 bases from J, the junction kept 4 bases outside the gene matches. This CDR3 comprises 15 residues. Germline CDR1 SGHTA, CDR2 FQGNSA. The CDR3 nucleotides are TGTGCCAGCAGCTCACGACTAGCGGGAGGCGAGACCCAGTACTTC. Translating it yields CASSSRLAGGETQYF.

Only a few counts were recorded for this clone. The J gene is TRBJ2-1, the V gene TRBV27, with D maybe TRBD1 (6 bases). Germline V gene sequence: CDR1 MNHEY, CDR2 SMNVEV (reference sequence). The V gene lost 6 bases and the J gene lost 1 base, with 19 bases spanning the gap. The CDR3 loop spans 17 amino acids. DNA for the CDR3: TGTGCCAGCAGGTCCTTTCAGGGGAGCGTATCCTACAATGAGCAGTTCTTC. Translating gives CASRSFQGSVSYNEQFF.

This clone was seen a few times. The chain couples TRBV27 to TRBJ1-2; 7 bases are a match to TRBD1. Germline values: CDR1 MNHEY, CDR2 SMNVEV (reference sequence). Trimming at V came to 4 bases and at J to 5 bases, leaving 13 bases not matched to a gene. The CDR3 loop spans 16 amino acids. DNA of the CDR3: TGTGCCAGCAGTTCCATAGGAAGGGGGCGGTCATATGGCTACACCTTC. This sequence encodes CASSSIGRGRSYGYTF.

V is TRBV6-6 and J is TRBJ2-7; D gene uncertain. The CDR3 contains 16 residues. The V end was cut by 0 bases, the J end by 3 bases, with 15 bases between. The V gene's germline CDR1 is MNHNY and CDR2 SVGAGI (reference sequence). CDR3 nucleotide sequence: TGTGCCAGCAGTTACTCTATGGAGTTCGGTCTCTACGAGCAGTACTTC. It encodes CASSYSMEFGLYEQYF.

The chain is built from TRBV27 and TRBJ1-5; D is uncertain. Germline values: CDR1 MNHEY, CDR2 SMNVEV (reference sequence). The CDR3 is made up of 16 amino acids. Trimming shortened V by 1 base and J by 0 bases, and 10 bases separated the two germline ends. Here the CDR3 reads CASSLYAGISNQPQHF. The CDR3 DNA reads as TGTGCCAGCAGTTTATATGCGGGAATTAGCAATCAGCCCCAGCATTTT.

The V call is TRBV29-1, the J call TRBJ1-3; D remains ambiguous. Germline V gene lookup returns CDR1 SQVTM and CDR2 ANQGSEA. The CDR3 sequence is 11 residues long. Trimming pared 6 bases from V and 0 bases from J, leaving 3 bases between. For the CDR3, the DNA is TGCAGCGTCGTCTCTGGAAACACCATATATTTT. Amino acids: CSVVSGNTIYF. The full variable domain, rest sourced from reference TRBV29-1 and TRBJ1-3, is SAVISQKPSRDICQRGTSLTIQCQVDSQVTMMFWYRQQPGQSLTLIATANQGSEATYESGFVIDKFPISRPNLTFSTLTVSNMSPEDSSIYLCSVVSGNTIYFGEGSWLTVV.

The chain combines TRBV18 with TRBJ2-7; no firm D call. This CDR3 spans 17 amino acids. Trimming left V 1 base short and J 2 bases short, with 18 bases between. Germline CDR1 and CDR2: KGHSH and LQKENI. CDR3 coding DNA: TGTGCCAGCTCACCACTGGCAGGTGGCCTTAAGCCCTACGAGCAGTACTTC. Translating gives CASSPLAGGLKPYEQYF.

The V call is TRBV4-2, the J call TRBJ1-4; 10 nucleotides line up with TRBD1. This CDR3 is built from 16 residues. Per germline, CDR1 LGHNA and CDR2 YNFKEQ. J gave up 8 bases and V 3 bases, and 9 bases lay outside the gene matches. The CDR3 sequence is CASSQGDRGREEKLFF. The CDR3 nucleotides are TGTGCCAGCAGCCAGGGAGACAGGGGGCGCGAGGAAAAACTGTTTTTT.

The chain has TRBV4-2 and TRBJ2-7; TRBD1 aligns across 8 bases. With 2 bases clipped from V and 2 bases from J, the junction kept 8 bases outside the gene matches. CDR1 LGHNA and CDR2 YNFKEQ come from the germline V gene. CDR3 length equals 16 residues. Here the CDR3 reads CASSQPPGTGAYEQYF. DNA for the CDR3: TGTGCCAGCAGCCAACCCCCGGGGACAGGAGCCTACGAGCAGTACTTC.

The chain carries TRBV5-1 and TRBJ2-1, with 11 bases identical to TRBD2. In germline, CDR1 is SGHRS, CDR2 YFSETQ. This CDR3 is 16 amino acids long. V was clipped by 4 bases and J by 9 bases; unmatched bases: 12. This CDR3 is CASSASSGRAQGEQFF. The CDR3 DNA reads TGCGCCAGCAGCGCTAGTAGCGGGAGGGCTCAGGGTGAGCAGTTCTTC.

The rearrangement joins TRBV4-3 to TRBJ1-2, with unresolved D. V lost 0 bases and J lost 3, with 11 bases in between. The CDR3 sequence is 15 residues long. The germline gives CDR1 LGHNA, CDR2 YSLEER. CDR3 protein: CASSQEARTYYGYTF. CDR3 sequence (DNA): TGCGCCAGCAGCCAAGAGGCCAGGACTTACTATGGCTACACCTTC.

A few counts support this clone. V usage is TRBV2 and J usage is TRBJ1-4; 8 bases match TRBD1. V trimming: 5 bases; J trimming: 5 bases; junction bases outside the gene matches: 4. CDR3 length: 14 residues. Germline V gene lookup returns CDR1 SNHLY and CDR2 FYNNEI. CDR3 amino acids: CASSQTGGNEKLFF. The CDR3 DNA is TGTGCCAGCAGTCAAACAGGGGGGAATGAAAAACTGTTTTTT.

In the case of this clone: The junction shows a germline mismatch at one end, possibly a read error. The J gene is TRBJ2-5, the V gene TRBV27; 12 bases map to TRBD2. The CDR3 spans 15 residues. Germline lookup yields CDR1 MNHEY and CDR2 SMNVEV (reference sequence). The CDR3 loop reads CASRTLAGGQVTQYF. CDR3 coding DNA: TGTGCCAGCAGGACTCTAGCGGGGGGGCAAGTGACCCAGTACTTC.

V is TRBV30 and J is TRBJ1-6, with D possibly being TRBD1 (5 bases). CDR1 is GTSNPN and CDR2 is SVGIG in the germline V gene (reference sequence). This CDR3 comprises 11 residues. Between the trimmed V and J ends, which lost 4 bases and 9 bases, there was a span of 7 bases. The CDR3 sequence is CAWNRGSPLHF. The CDR3 DNA follows: TGTGCCTGGAATAGGGGTTCACCCCTCCACTTT.

V usage is TRBV3-1 (or the pseudogene TRBV3-2) and J usage is TRBJ2-7; 10 nucleotides line up with TRBD2. There are 15 residues in the CDR3. Trimming cost V 1 base and J 3 bases; bases outside gene matches: 3. The V gene's germline CDR1 is LGHDT and CDR2 YNNKEL (reference sequence). The CDR3 protein is CASSQGTSGYYEQYF. CDR3 in DNA: TGTGCCAGCAGCCAAGGGACTAGCGGATACTACGAGCAGTACTTC.

The V call is TRBV7-9, the J call TRBJ1-2; no clear D gene. CDR3 size: 14 residues. The V and J ends lost 5 bases and 2 bases respectively, with 12 bases between them. Germline-derived CDR1 and CDR2 are SEHNR and FQNEAQ (reference sequence). CDR3 sequence: CASSLGLWNYGYTF. CDR3 coding DNA: TGTGCCAGCAGCCTTGGACTGTGGAACTATGGCTACACCTTC.

V gene TRBV28 combines with J gene TRBJ1-1; D is undetermined. V was cut by 5 bases and J by 4 bases, with 17 bases left in between. Germline V gene lookup returns CDR1 MDHEN and CDR2 SYDVKM. There are 15 residues in the CDR3. In DNA, the CDR3 is TGTGCCAGCAGTCCTAACGAGGGCCGGGGCACTGAAGCTTTCTTT. Translated: CASSPNEGRGTEAFF.

This rearrangement joins TRBV7-9 to TRBJ1-2; the D gene is possibly TRBD1 (6 bases). Germline V gene sequence: CDR1 SEHNR, CDR2 FQNEAQ (reference sequence). V was trimmed by 5 bases and J by 14 bases, leaving 18 bases between them. The CDR3 runs 12 residues. In DNA form, the CDR3 reads TGTGCCAGCAGCCGTCCACAGGGACGCCCGACCTTC. Translating gives CASSRPQGRPTF.

This sequence joins TRBV19 and TRBJ1-2, with D hard to call. Germline lookup yields CDR1 LNHDA and CDR2 SQIVND (reference sequence). Between the trimmed V and J ends, which lost 6 bases and 2 bases, there was a span of 13 bases. The CDR3 totals 14 residues. CDR3 sequence (DNA): TGTGCCAGTAGCCCCCGGGGTAACAACTATGGCTACACCTTC. It translates to CASSPRGNNYGYTF.

This chain joins TRBV19 and TRBJ1-4; D is ambiguous. Trimming removed 7 bases at V and 8 bases at J, with 17 bases between. Germline loops: CDR1 LNHDA, CDR2 SQIVND (reference sequence). The CDR3 is 14 amino acids. The CDR3 loop reads CASTQMLGEEKLFF. The CDR3 DNA follows: TGTGCCAGTACCCAAATGCTCGGGGAGGAAAAACTGTTTTTT.

V usage is TRBV6-5 and J usage is TRBJ1-5, with D possibly matching TRBD1 (5 bases). Trimming shortened V by 7 bases and J by 3 bases, and 10 bases separated the two germline ends. Germline CDR1 is MNHEY and CDR2 is SVGAGI. The CDR3 consists of 13 residues. The CDR3 nucleotides read TGTGCCAGCAAAACAGGTAACAATCAGCCCCAGCATTTT. As protein: CASKTGNNQPQHF.

This rearrangement joins TRBV28 to TRBJ2-4; tentatively, D is TRBD2 (5 bases). The CDR3 is 17 residues long. V lost 6 bases to trimming and J lost 7 bases, with 25 bases between them. Per the germline V gene, CDR1 is MDHEN and CDR2 is SYDVKM. CDR3 residues: CASSPRAGRGWRNIQYF. DNA of the CDR3: TGTGCCAGCAGCCCCCGGGCGGGCCGAGGGTGGAGGAACATTCAGTACTTC.

This clone has only a few counts. The chain uses TRBV3-1 (or the pseudogene TRBV3-2) and TRBJ2-2; 7 bases line up with TRBD2. CDR3 length equals 16 residues. J was trimmed by 6 bases and V by 9 bases; bases with no gene match: 16. From germline, CDR1 is LGHDT and CDR2 YNNKEL (reference sequence). CDR3 nucleotide sequence: TGTGCCAGGACCGCCCGGGGGGACTCCGAGCCCGGGGAGCTGTTTTTT. Translation: CARTARGDSEPGELFF.

The chain joins TRBV28 to TRBJ2-5; tentatively, D is TRBD2 (6 bases). The CDR3 consists of 13 residues. Trimming cost V 6 bases and J 5 bases, with 13 bases left between them. Germline V gene lookup returns CDR1 MDHEN and CDR2 SYDVKM. CDR3 protein: CASSRGRSETQYF. Here the CDR3 DNA reads TGTGCCAGCAGCCGGGGGAGGTCGGAGACCCAGTACTTC.

The J gene is TRBJ2-1, the V gene TRBV28; 10 nucleotides match TRBD2. This CDR3 comprises 16 residues. V trimming: 6 bases; J trimming: 2 bases; junction bases outside the gene matches: 7. Germline CDR1 is MDHEN and CDR2 is SYDVKM. This CDR3 is CASSFSGGTPYNEQFF. DNA of the CDR3: TGTGCCAGCAGCTTTAGCGGGGGGACCCCCTACAATGAGCAGTTCTTC.

The V call is TRBV28, the J call TRBJ1-2; D unclear. Trimming removed 5 bases at V and 4 bases at J, with 8 bases between. Germline V gives CDR1 MDHEN, CDR2 SYDVKM. This CDR3 contains 12 residues. In nucleotides, the CDR3 is TGTGCCAGCAGTCCTCAGGTCTATGGCTACACCTTC. Translated, it gives CASSPQVYGYTF.